This passage covers 10 T cell receptor beta chains from one sample sequenced in a study of STAT3 mutations in large granular lymphocyte leukemia. Whole-study results and caveats: Every T-LGLL patient had at least one immunodominant TCRbeta clonotype.

These receptors' targets are unknown. This table comes from immunoSEQ multiplex PCR, and its TCRdb copy is limited to in-frame clones, with some not included. The data hold over 10,000 clones, with over 75% observed a single time. Sequencing used peripheral blood mononuclear cells. These receptors were taken from a man in his sixties with T-cell large granular lymphocyte leukemia. Some clones in this sample may be carry-over from other donors' samples.

This clone was seen more than once but under ten times. CDR3 coding DNA: TGTGCCAGCAGTTACTCGGCGGGGCAGCCCCAGCATTTT. Translated, it gives CASSYSAGQPQHF. The genes are TRBV6-5 and TRBJ1-5; D call uncertain. Germline assignment: CDR1 MNHEY and CDR2 SVGAGI. This CDR3 comprises 13 residues. With 0 bases removed from V and 7 bases from J, the gap between germline ends came to 7 bases.

This chain joins TRBV6-1 and TRBJ1-5, with D possibly being TRBD1 (6 bases). CDR1 is MNHNS and CDR2 is SASEGT in the germline V gene. This CDR3 region has 14 residues. Trimming took 2 bases from V and 2 from J, leaving 7 bases between them. This chain's CDR3 is CASSEYRGNQPQHF. The CDR3 bases are TGTGCCAGCAGTGAATACAGGGGCAATCAGCCCCAGCATTTT.

The rearrangement joins TRBV7-9 to TRBJ1-2, with D perhaps TRBD1 (6 bases). The V gene lost 5 bases and the J gene lost 8 bases, with 18 bases spanning the gap. The CDR3 has 14 amino acids. The V gene's germline CDR1 is SEHNR and CDR2 FQNEAQ (reference sequence). The CDR3 coding sequence is TGTGCCAGCAGCCCATCCTTGGGGGGGCCAGGCTACACCTTC. This gives the protein CASSPSLGGPGYTF.

This chain connects TRBV4-3 to TRBJ1-2, with 7 bases that match TRBD1. The CDR3 is 14 amino acids. The V gene's germline CDR1 is LGHNA and CDR2 YSLEER. Germline trimming cut 1 base from V and 4 bases from J; bases unmatched to any gene: 3. CDR3 DNA sequence: TGCGCCAGCAGCCAAGGAGGGGGCTCCTATGGCTACACCTTC. Translated: CASSQGGGSYGYTF.

The CDR3, as DNA: TGTGCCAGCAGTTACGGGACAGGGCTGGCGACTGAAGCTTTCTTT. Translating it yields CASSYGTGLATEAFF. The chain recombines TRBV6-6 with TRBJ1-1, with TRBD1 identical over 9 bases. J lost 5 bases, V lost 2 bases, and 6 bases had no gene match. The CDR3 is made up of 15 amino acids. The germline V gene has CDR1 MNHNY and CDR2 SVGAGI (reference sequence).

This CDR3 reads CASREQGFGANVLTF. CDR3 nucleotide sequence: TGTGCCAGCCGAGAACAGGGGTTTGGGGCCAACGTCCTGACTTTC. The chain joins TRBV19 to TRBJ2-6, with 7 nucleotides matching TRBD1. The CDR3 covers 15 residues. The germline gives CDR1 LNHDA, CDR2 SQIVND (reference sequence). V was clipped by 9 bases and J by 3 bases; unmatched bases: 8.

This chain connects TRBV6-5 to TRBJ2-3; D is undetermined. The CDR3 is 12 amino acids. Trimming left V 7 bases short and J 1 base short, with 6 bases between. Germline V gene lookup returns CDR1 MNHEY and CDR2 SVGAGI. The CDR3 DNA follows: TGTGCCAGCAAGGCGGGCACAGATACGCAGTATTTT. This gives the protein CASKAGTDTQYF.

The gene calls are TRBV7-8 and TRBJ2-7; tentatively, D is TRBD2 (6 bases). Germline CDR1 and CDR2: SGHVS and FQNEAQ. The V end lost 1 base, the J end lost 2 bases, and 12 bases lay between the germline ends. CDR3 length: 15 residues. CDR3 sequence: CASSLVSGTTYEQYF. The DNA of the CDR3 is TGTGCCAGCAGCTTAGTTAGCGGAACAACCTACGAGCAGTACTTC. Full variable domain (rest looked up from reference TRBV7-8 and TRBJ2-7): GAGVSQSPRYKVAKRGQDVALRCDPISGHVSLFWYQQALGQGPEFLTYFQNEAQLDKSGLPSDRFFAERPEGSVSTLKIQRTQQEDSAVYLCASSLVSGTTYEQYFGPGTRLTVT.

The gene calls are TRBV2 and TRBJ2-7; no clear D. The CDR3 consists of 11 residues. Germline V gene sequence: CDR1 SNHLY, CDR2 FYNNEI. Trimming removed 2 bases from V and 7 bases from J, with 6 bases in between. The CDR3 sequence is CASSEQVEQYF. CDR3 nucleotides: TGTGCCAGCAGTGAACAAGTTGAGCAGTACTTC.

This clone was seen once. The chain carries TRBV15 and TRBJ2-3, with D uncertain. Trimming removed 0 bases at V and 0 bases at J, with 4 bases between. The CDR3 extends over 14 amino acids. Germline CDR1 reads LNHNV; CDR2 reads YYDKDF (reference sequence). In nucleotides, the CDR3 is TGTGCCACCAGCAGAGATGTGAGCACAGATACGCAGTATTTT. Residues: CATSRDVSTDTQYF. Full variable domain (outside the CDR3, taken from reference TRBV15 and TRBJ2-3): DAMVIQNPRYQVTQFGKPVTLSCSQTLNHNVMYWYQQKSSQAPKLLFHYYDKDFNNEADTPDNFQSRRPNTSFCFLDIRSPGLGDTAMYLCATSRDVSTDTQYFGPGTRLTVL.